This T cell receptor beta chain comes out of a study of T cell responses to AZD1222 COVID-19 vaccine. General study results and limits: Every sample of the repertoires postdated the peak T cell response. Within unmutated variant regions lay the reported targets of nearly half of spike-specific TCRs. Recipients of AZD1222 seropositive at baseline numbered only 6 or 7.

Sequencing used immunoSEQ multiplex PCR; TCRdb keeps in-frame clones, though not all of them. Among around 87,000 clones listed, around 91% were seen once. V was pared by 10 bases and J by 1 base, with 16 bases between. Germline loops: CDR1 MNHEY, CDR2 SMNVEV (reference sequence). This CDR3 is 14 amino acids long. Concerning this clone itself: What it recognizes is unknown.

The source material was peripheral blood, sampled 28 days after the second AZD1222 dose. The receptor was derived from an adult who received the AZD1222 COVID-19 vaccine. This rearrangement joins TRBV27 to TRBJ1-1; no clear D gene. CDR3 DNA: TGTGCCACCCTGCGATCTACAGCGAACACTGAAGCTTTCTTT. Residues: CATLRSTANTEAFF.